These 11 T cell receptor beta chains were all obtained from the same sample, sequenced in a study of memory CD4+ T cells and cytomegalovirus serostatus. Single viable CD3+CD4+CD8-CD45RO+ cells were sorted as the memory CD4+ T cells. Some clones are missing from TCRdb's copy, which holds only in-frame ones; the method was immunoSEQ multiplex PCR. The data contain about 59,000 clones, around three quarters of them singletons. Sequenced input: memory CD4+ T cells from blood. The origin of the receptors is an adult in good health and CMV-seronegative. Some clones in this sample may be carry-over from other donors' samples.

This clone was counted once. For the CDR3, the DNA is TGTGCCAGCAGCCCCCGACAGGGACGCCCTCGGGGCTACACCTTC. As protein: CASSPRQGRPRGYTF. The chain couples TRBV7-6 to TRBJ1-2; 7 bases fit TRBD1. This CDR3 has 15 amino acids. V was pared by 5 bases and J by 8 bases, with 14 bases of the junction left unmatched. Per germline, CDR1 SGHVS and CDR2 FNYEAQ.

The gene calls are TRBV5-1 and TRBJ1-2, with 7 bases matching TRBD1. Trimming cost V 5 bases and J 4 bases; bases outside gene matches: 14. There are 16 residues in the CDR3. Germline CDR1 reads SGHRS; CDR2 reads YFSETQ. Here the CDR3 reads CASSVQGPGAVYGYTF. Here the CDR3 DNA reads TGCGCCAGCAGTGTACAGGGGCCAGGTGCTGTCTATGGCTACACCTTC.

V usage is TRBV6-6 and J usage is TRBJ2-5; D gene unclear. The CDR3 has 13 amino acids. V was pared by 3 bases and J by 4 bases, with 9 bases between. Looked up from germline, CDR1 is MNHNY and CDR2 is SVGAGI (reference sequence). The DNA of the CDR3 is TGTGCCAGCAGTTATGGGCTGGGAGAGACCCAGTACTTC. Amino acids: CASSYGLGETQYF.

The rearrangement links TRBV30 to TRBJ2-2, with 7 bases aligning to TRBD2. V was pared by 0 bases and J by 3 bases, with 4 bases of the junction left unmatched. The CDR3 sequence is 15 residues long. Germline CDR1 is GTSNPN and CDR2 is SVGIG (reference sequence). This CDR3 is CAWSVVGGYTGELFF. The DNA for the CDR3 is TGTGCCTGGAGTGTGGTGGGAGGGTACACCGGGGAGCTGTTTTTT.

The V and J genes are TRBV27 and TRBJ1-5; unclear D gene. Per the germline V gene, CDR1 is MNHEY and CDR2 is SMNVEV (reference sequence). CDR3 length equals 15 residues. V lost 6 bases to trimming and J lost 2 bases, with 14 bases between them. This CDR3 is CASRVTAVGNQPQHF. CDR3 coding DNA: TGTGCCAGCAGAGTGACGGCTGTAGGCAATCAGCCCCAGCATTTT.

The chain couples TRBV28 to TRBJ2-2; no definite D call. Deletions cut 5 bases from V and 2 bases from J, with 9 bases between. The CDR3 is made up of 14 amino acids. CDR1 and CDR2 from the germline V gene are MDHEN and SYDVKM. CDR3 region: CASSPAGNTGELFF. Written as DNA, the CDR3 is TGTGCCAGCAGTCCCGCCGGTAACACCGGGGAGCTGTTTTTT.

The chain carries TRBV7-5 and TRBJ2-7; the table's D gene call, TRBD2, was not cross checked with the DNA. TRBV7-5 counts as a pseudogene. The CDR3 has 18 residues. CDR3 residues: CARSVSGLAGVASYEQYF. In DNA form, the CDR3 reads TGTGCCAGAAGCGTGTCGGGGCTAGCGGGAGTGGCCTCCTACGAGCAGTACTTC.

The gene calls are TRBV6-5 and TRBJ1-4; 7 nucleotides line up with TRBD1. The J segment lost 2 bases and the V segment lost 6 bases, leaving 6 bases of the junction unmatched. Germline V gene data show CDR1 as MNHEY and CDR2 as SVGAGI. The CDR3 totals 15 residues. CDR3: CASRDRTGTNEKLFF. In DNA form, the CDR3 reads TGTGCCAGCAGGGACCGGACAGGCACTAATGAAAAACTGTTTTTT.

The V and J genes are TRBV5-1 and TRBJ1-2; D perhaps matches TRBD1 (5 bases). This CDR3 has 14 residues. V was pared by 0 bases and J by 2 bases, with 8 bases between. CDR1 and CDR2 from the germline V gene are SGHRS and YFSETQ. In DNA form, the CDR3 reads TGCGCCAGCAGCTTGGGCGGGACCAACTATGGCTACACCTTC. This translates into CASSLGGTNYGYTF. Full variable domain (remainder filled in from reference TRBV5-1 and TRBJ1-2): KAGVTQTPRYLIKTRGQQVTLSCSPISGHRSVSWYQQTPGQGLQFLFEYFSETQRNKGNFPGRFSGRQFSNSRSEMNVSTLELGDSALYLCASSLGGTNYGYTFGSGTRLTVV.

The gene calls are TRBV7-2 and TRBJ1-2; 9 bases match TRBD1. CDR3 size: 15 residues. Trimming took 3 bases from V and 2 from J; bases not matched to a gene: 4. The V gene's germline CDR1 is SGHTA and CDR2 FQGNSA. This CDR3 reads CASSFTGQGNYGYTF. CDR3 coding DNA: TGTGCCAGCAGCTTTACGGGACAGGGAAACTATGGCTACACCTTC.

This chain links TRBV12-5 with TRBJ2-3, with a weak D call TRBD1 (6 bases). V was cut by 5 bases and J by 4 bases, with 16 bases left in between. Germline values: CDR1 LGHNT, CDR2 FRNRAP. The CDR3 length is 15 residues. CDR3 region: CASGEQGASADTQYF. CDR3 DNA: TGTGCTAGTGGTGAACAGGGAGCTTCGGCAGATACGCAGTATTTT.